The sequence of this T cell receptor (beta chain) was determined in a study of shared clonotypes between healthy human individuals. CD4+ cells yielded CD45RA+ naive and CD45RA-negative memory subsets. General study points: Few donors restricted represented genetic and exposure-history diversity.

Sequenced by immunoSEQ multiplex PCR; TCRdb stores in-frame clones only, minus some. The sample includes 300,000 or so clones, over 65% of them seen just once. Concerning this clone itself: Its antigen is undetermined.

This CDR3 spans 19 amino acids. Trimming removed 2 bases from V and 4 bases from J; junction bases left unmatched: 13. CDR1 is LGHNA and CDR2 is YSLEER in the germline V gene. This sequence joins TRBV4-3 and TRBJ2-2; 10 positions agree with TRBD1. The sequenced material came from memory CD4+ T cells sorted from blood. The sample's subset: CD45RA-negative fraction. This clonotype was sampled from a man in his thirties or forties in good health. For the CDR3, the DNA is TGCGCCAGCAGCCAACATAAGACAGGGGGCGAGACCTTCACCGGGGAGCTGTTTTTT. Protein: CASSQHKTGGETFTGELFF.